The 9 T cell receptor beta chains given below trace back to one sample, sequenced in a study of shared clonotypes between healthy human individuals. TCRdb keeps only in-frame clones here, not all; method: immunoSEQ multiplex PCR. The repertoire holds fewer than 1.4 million clones, with about 80% as singletons. The specimen sequenced was memory CD4+ T cells from PBMCs. Described subset: CD45RA-negative fraction. Every receptor here comes from a man younger than 35 in good health. Some clones in this sample may be carry-over from other donors' samples.

This chain links TRBV4-1 with TRBJ2-1; TRBD2 agrees at 7 bases. The CDR3 has 16 residues. Per the germline V gene, CDR1 is MGHRA and CDR2 is YSYEKL. V trimming: 6 bases; J trimming: 4 bases; junction bases outside the gene matches: 12. The CDR3 here is CASRGGSRDGYNEQFF. In nucleotides, the CDR3 is TGCGCCAGCAGGGGGGGGTCCAGGGATGGGTACAATGAGCAGTTCTTC.

The chain couples TRBV4-2 to TRBJ1-4; 7 nucleotides align to TRBD1. Trimming removed 8 bases from V and 6 bases from J; junction bases left unmatched: 9. CDR3 length equals 14 residues. Germline V lookup: CDR1 LGHNA, CDR2 YNFKEQ. CDR3 sequence: CASGLTGPYEKLFF. CDR3 sequence (DNA): TGTGCCAGCGGCTTGACAGGGCCTTATGAAAAACTGTTTTTT.

This clone was picked up one time. The V call is TRBV2, the J call TRBJ2-1, with TRBD2 identical over 8 bases. Germline loops: CDR1 SNHLY, CDR2 FYNNEI. The CDR3 has 13 residues. V shed 7 bases and J 4 bases; nucleotides not matched to a gene: 3. CDR3 loop: CASIRGGYNEQFF. The DNA of the CDR3 is TGTGCCAGCATCCGGGGGGGGTACAATGAGCAGTTCTTC.

This chain connects TRBV29-1 to TRBJ2-1, with 7 bases aligning to TRBD1. Unmatched junction bases numbered 7, after V lost 1 base and J lost 4 bases. Germline V lookup: CDR1 SQVTM, CDR2 ANQGSEA. The CDR3 totals 15 residues. For the CDR3, the DNA is TGCAGCGTTGAAGGGGGACAGAAAATGTACAATGAGCAGTTCTTC. It yields the protein CSVEGGQKMYNEQFF.

The chain joins TRBV16 to TRBJ2-7; 10 positions match TRBD2. Germline loops: CDR1 KGHSY, CDR2 FQNENV. The CDR3 consists of 15 residues. V was clipped by 5 bases and J by 1 base; unmatched bases: 5. The chain's CDR3 is CASSSQTSGSYEQYF. The CDR3 bases are TGTGCCAGCAGCTCCCAGACTAGCGGGTCCTACGAGCAGTACTTC. The variable domain in full, with the rest retrieved from reference TRBV16 and TRBJ2-7, is GEEVAQTPKHLVRGEGQKAKLYCAPIKGHSYVFWYQQVLKNEFKFLISFQNENVFDETGMPKERFSAKCLPNSPCSLEIQATKLEDSAVYFCASSSQTSGSYEQYFGPGTRLTVT.

V and J are TRBV5-1 and TRBJ1-1, with 7 bases matching TRBD1. This CDR3 has 13 residues. The germline CDR1 and CDR2 sequences are SGHRS and YFSETQ. Trimming cost V 4 bases and J 4 bases; bases outside gene matches: 4. CDR3 sequence (DNA): TGCGCCAGCAGCCTTGGGACAGCCACTGAAGCTTTCTTT. Translated, it gives CASSLGTATEAFF. The variable domain in full, completed from reference TRBV5-1 and TRBJ1-1, reads KAGVTQTPRYLIKTRGQQVTLSCSPISGHRSVSWYQQTPGQGLQFLFEYFSETQRNKGNFPGRFSGRQFSNSRSEMNVSTLELGDSALYLCASSLGTATEAFFGQGTRLTVV.

The CDR3 sequence: CASSLFAGQGSNEQFF. As DNA, the CDR3 is TGTGCCAGCTCACTTTTCGCCGGACAGGGGTCAAATGAGCAGTTCTTC. V usage is TRBV18 and J usage is TRBJ2-1; TRBD1 matches 9 bases. This CDR3 is built from 16 residues. Germline loops: CDR1 KGHSH, CDR2 LQKENI. The ends lost 4 bases at V and 7 bases at J; junction bases unmatched: 11.

This chain uses TRBV30 with TRBJ2-1; the D gene could be TRBD1 or TRBD2 (5 bases each). CDR3 size: 15 residues. From germline, CDR1 is GTSNPN and CDR2 SVGIG (reference sequence). V was clipped by 3 bases and J by 6 bases, with 18 bases between them. CDR3 DNA: TGTGCCTGGAGGAAACTCCGGGGCTTCCCCAATGAGCAGTTCTTC. Translating gives CAWRKLRGFPNEQFF.

This chain links TRBV4-3 with TRBJ2-1, with TRBD2 identical over 10 bases. The V segment lost 2 bases and the J segment 7 bases; nucleotides outside the gene matches: 5. Germline V lookup: CDR1 LGHNA, CDR2 YSLEER. The CDR3 sequence is 15 residues long. The CDR3 DNA follows: TGCGCCAGCAGCCAACTAGCGGGAGCTGATAATGAGCAGTTCTTC. This translates into CASSQLAGADNEQFF.